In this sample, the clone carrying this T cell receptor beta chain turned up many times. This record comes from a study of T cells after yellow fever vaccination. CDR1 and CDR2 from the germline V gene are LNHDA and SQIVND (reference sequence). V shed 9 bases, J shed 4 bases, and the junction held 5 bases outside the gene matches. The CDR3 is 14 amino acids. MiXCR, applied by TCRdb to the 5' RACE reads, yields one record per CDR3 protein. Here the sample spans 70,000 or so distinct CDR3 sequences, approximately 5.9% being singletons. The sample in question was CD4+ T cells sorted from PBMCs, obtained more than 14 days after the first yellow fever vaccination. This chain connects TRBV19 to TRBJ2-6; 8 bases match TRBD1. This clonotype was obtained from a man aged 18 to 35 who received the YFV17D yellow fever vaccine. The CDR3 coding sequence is TGTGCCAGCATGACAGGGGCCGGGGCCAACGTCCTGACTTTC. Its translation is CASMTGAGANVLTF.